This T cell receptor (beta chain) was sequenced during a study of radiotherapy plus CTLA-4 blockade in lung cancer. V lost 0 bases to trimming and J lost 0 bases, with 9 bases between them. The CDR3 runs 15 residues. Profiled with immunoSEQ multiplex PCR; TCRdb holds only in-frame clones, not every one. Among 50,000 to 65,000 clones listed, roughly 80% were seen once. The sample holds one count of this clone. The sequencing here drew on peripheral blood, taken from a patient treated with radiotherapy plus ipilimumab. The rearrangement joins TRBV6-7 to TRBJ2-7; D possibly corresponds to TRBD2 (6 bases). TRBV6-7 falls under the ORF class, with uncertain function. This TCR came from a human donor with non-small cell lung cancer who had a complete response to radiotherapy plus ipilimumab. CDR3 loop: CASSYSSGASYEQYV. As DNA, the CDR3 is TGTGCCAGCAGTTACTCGTCGGGAGCCTCCTACGAGCAGTACGTC.